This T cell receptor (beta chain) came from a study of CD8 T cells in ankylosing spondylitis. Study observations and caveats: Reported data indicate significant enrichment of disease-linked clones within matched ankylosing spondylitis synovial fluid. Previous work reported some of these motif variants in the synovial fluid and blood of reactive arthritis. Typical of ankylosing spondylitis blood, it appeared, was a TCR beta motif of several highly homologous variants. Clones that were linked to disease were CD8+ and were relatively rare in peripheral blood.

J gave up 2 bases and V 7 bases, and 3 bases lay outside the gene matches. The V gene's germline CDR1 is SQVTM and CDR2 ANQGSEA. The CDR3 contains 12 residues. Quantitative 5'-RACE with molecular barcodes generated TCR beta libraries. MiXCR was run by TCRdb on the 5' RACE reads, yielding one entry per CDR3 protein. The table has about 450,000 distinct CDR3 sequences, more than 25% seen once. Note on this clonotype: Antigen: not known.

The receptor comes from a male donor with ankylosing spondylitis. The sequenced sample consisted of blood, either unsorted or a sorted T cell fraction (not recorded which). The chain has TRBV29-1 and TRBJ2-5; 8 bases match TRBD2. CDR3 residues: CSATSGQETQYF. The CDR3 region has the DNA TGCAGCGCAACTAGCGGTCAAGAGACCCAGTACTTC.